These 5 T cell receptor beta chains originate from one sample sequenced in a study of PD-L1 blockade in urothelial cancer. TCRdb keeps only in-frame clones here, not all; method: immunoSEQ multiplex PCR. The repertoire holds 20,000 to 30,000 clones, roughly 84% seen once, with roughly 9.1% in the top ten. The sample here was PBMCs, taken around atezolizumab (anti-PD-L1) treatment. These receptors originate from a man between 65 and 85 years old with urothelial cancer.

The chain carries TRBV2 and TRBJ1-1; no firm D call. The CDR3 contains 14 residues. The germline V gene encodes CDR1 SNHLY and CDR2 FYNNEI. V lost 6 bases and J lost 1, with 12 bases in between. CDR3 protein: CASRPMRGNTEAFF. CDR3 sequence (DNA): TGTGCCAGCAGGCCGATGCGGGGGAACACTGAAGCTTTCTTT.

The rearrangement joins TRBV2 to TRBJ2-5; 16 positions agree with TRBD2. CDR3 length equals 15 residues. CDR1 and CDR2 from the germline V gene are SNHLY and FYNNEI. V dropped 10 bases and J dropped 5; count of bases not matched to a gene: 7. CDR3 bases: TGTGCCATCCGAGAGGGACTAGCGGGGGGGGAGACCCAGTACTTC. Its protein product is CAIREGLAGGETQYF.

J is TRBJ1-4 and V is TRBV7-6; 8 bases are a match to TRBD1. Germline CDR1 SGHVS, CDR2 FNYEAQ. This CDR3 spans 14 amino acids. V lost 4 bases to trimming and J lost 4 bases; unmatched junction nucleotides: 2. The CDR3 is CASSSGQGNEKLFF. The CDR3 coding sequence is TGTGCCAGCAGCTCAGGACAGGGTAATGAAAAACTGTTTTTT.

The rearrangement joins TRBV18 to TRBJ2-1; 8 bases are shared with TRBD2. This CDR3 region has 15 residues. Germline V gene lookup returns CDR1 KGHSH and CDR2 LQKENI. The ends lost 3 bases at V and 0 bases at J; junction bases unmatched: 1. The chain's CDR3 is CASSPSGSSYNEQFF. The CDR3 DNA reads as TGTGCCAGCTCACCGAGCGGGAGCTCCTACAATGAGCAGTTCTTC.

The V and J genes are TRBV5-1 and TRBJ2-7; 9 bases are shared with TRBD1. The germline gives CDR1 SGHRS, CDR2 YFSETQ. Trimming at V came to 4 bases and at J to 0 bases, leaving 5 bases not matched to a gene. This CDR3 region has 15 residues. The DNA of the CDR3 is TGCGCCAGCAGCCTTACAGGGGGCCACTCCTACGAGCAGTACTTC. Translation: CASSLTGGHSYEQYF.